This T cell receptor beta chain was retrieved from a study of radiation and T cells in renal cell carcinoma. Points from the study as a whole: Top tumor clonotypes rose in blood 2 weeks post-radiation, then contracted.

The time point here: blood 4 weeks post-SBRT, at nephrectomy. Sample treatment: 15 Gy SBRT to primary tumor, nephrectomy 4 weeks later. Nephrectomy followed 15 Gy stereotactic body radiation by 4 weeks. Radiation-treated patients gave blood at baseline, week 2 and week 4. Clear cell pathology was present in this patient's renal cell carcinoma. Method: immunoSEQ multiplex PCR; TCRdb's copy keeps in-frame clones and lacks some. There are 140,000 or so clones in the sample; 86% occur only once, and roughly 17% lies in the top ten. The V segment lost 8 bases and the J segment 7 bases; nucleotides outside the gene matches: 7. The CDR3 extends over 13 amino acids. Looked up from germline, CDR1 is SQVTM and CDR2 is ANQGSEA. As to this clone: Its cognate antigen is unknown.

The chain employs TRBV29-1 and TRBJ2-1; 11 positions match TRBD2. The clonotype was recovered from a woman aged 45-59 years with renal cell carcinoma. This material consisted of blood, taken from a patient whose treatment included radiotherapy and nephrectomy. As DNA, the CDR3 is TGCAGCCTTAGCGGGAGGGCCGGTAATGAGCAGTTCTTC. This gives the protein CSLSGRAGNEQFF.